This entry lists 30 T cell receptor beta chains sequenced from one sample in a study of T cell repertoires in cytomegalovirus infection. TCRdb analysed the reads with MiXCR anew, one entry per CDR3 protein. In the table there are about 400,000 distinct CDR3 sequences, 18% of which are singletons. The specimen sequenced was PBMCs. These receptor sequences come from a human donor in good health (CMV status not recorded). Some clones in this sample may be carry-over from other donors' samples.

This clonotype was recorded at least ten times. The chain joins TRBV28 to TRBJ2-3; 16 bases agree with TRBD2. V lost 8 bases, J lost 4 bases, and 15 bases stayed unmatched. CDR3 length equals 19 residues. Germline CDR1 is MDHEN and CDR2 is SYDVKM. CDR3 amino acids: CASVGRGGTSGGEADTQYF. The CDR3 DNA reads TGTGCCAGCGTTGGGAGGGGAGGGACTAGCGGGGGGGAGGCAGATACGCAGTATTTT.

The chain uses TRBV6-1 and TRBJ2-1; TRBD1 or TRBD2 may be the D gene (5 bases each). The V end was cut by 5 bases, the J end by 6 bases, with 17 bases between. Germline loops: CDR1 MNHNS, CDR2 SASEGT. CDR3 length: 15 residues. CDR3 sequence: CASSSTGTPANEQFF. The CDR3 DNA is TGTGCCAGCAGTTCCACCGGGACCCCGGCCAATGAGCAGTTCTTC.

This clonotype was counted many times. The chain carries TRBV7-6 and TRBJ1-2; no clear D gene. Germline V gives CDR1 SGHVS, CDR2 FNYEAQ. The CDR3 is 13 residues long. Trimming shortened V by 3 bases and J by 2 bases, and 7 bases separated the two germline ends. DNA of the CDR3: TGTGCCAGCAGCTTCGGCCCCAACTATGGCTACACCTTC. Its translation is CASSFGPNYGYTF.

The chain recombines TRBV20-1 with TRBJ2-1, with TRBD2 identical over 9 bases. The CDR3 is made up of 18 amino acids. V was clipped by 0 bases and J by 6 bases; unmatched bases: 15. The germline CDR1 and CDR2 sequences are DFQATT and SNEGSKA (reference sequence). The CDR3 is CSARDLRAGGMGRNEQFF. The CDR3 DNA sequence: TGCAGTGCTAGAGACCTCCGAGCGGGGGGCATGGGGCGCAATGAGCAGTTCTTC.

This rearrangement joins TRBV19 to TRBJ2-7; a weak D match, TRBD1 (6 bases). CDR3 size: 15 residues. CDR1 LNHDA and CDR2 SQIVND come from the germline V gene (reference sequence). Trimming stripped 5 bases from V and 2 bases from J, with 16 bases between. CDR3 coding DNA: TGTGCCAGTAGTCCAGGGGCCCTAGCTACCTACGAGCAGTACTTC. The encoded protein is CASSPGALATYEQYF.

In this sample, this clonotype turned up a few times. The CDR3 bases are TGTGCCAGCAGCCCCCCCACATCAGGACAGAGCTCCTACGAGCAGTACTTC. Its translation is CASSPPTSGQSSYEQYF. The chain uses TRBV7-7 and TRBJ2-7, with D possibly TRBD1 on 6 matching bases. There are 17 residues in the CDR3. Germline-derived CDR1 and CDR2 are SSHAT and FNYEAQ (reference sequence). Trimming shortened V by 5 bases and J by 0 bases, and 20 bases separated the two germline ends.

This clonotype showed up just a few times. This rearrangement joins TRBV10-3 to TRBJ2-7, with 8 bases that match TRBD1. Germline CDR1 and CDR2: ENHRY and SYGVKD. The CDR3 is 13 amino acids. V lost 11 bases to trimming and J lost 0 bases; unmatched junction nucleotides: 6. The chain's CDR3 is CAVSTGASYEQYF. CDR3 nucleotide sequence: TGTGCCGTATCGACAGGGGCCTCCTACGAGCAGTACTTC.

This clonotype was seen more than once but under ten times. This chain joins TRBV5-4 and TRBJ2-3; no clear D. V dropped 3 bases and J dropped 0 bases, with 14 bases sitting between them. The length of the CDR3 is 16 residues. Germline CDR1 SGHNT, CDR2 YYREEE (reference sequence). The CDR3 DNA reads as TGTGCCAGCAGCTCGAAGGTCGCCTCTAGCACAGATACGCAGTATTTT. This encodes CASSSKVASSTDTQYF. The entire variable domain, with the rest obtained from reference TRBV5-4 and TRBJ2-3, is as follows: ETGVTQSPTHLIKTRGQQVTLRCSSQSGHNTVSWYQQALGQGPQFIFQYYREEENGRGNFPPRFSGLQFPNYSSELNVNALELDDSALYLCASSSKVASSTDTQYFGPGTRLTVL.

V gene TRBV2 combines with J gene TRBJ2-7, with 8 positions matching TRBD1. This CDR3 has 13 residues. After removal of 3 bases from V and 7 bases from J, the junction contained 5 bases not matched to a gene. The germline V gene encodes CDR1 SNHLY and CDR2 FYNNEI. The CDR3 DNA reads TGTGCCAGCAGTGAGGGCAGGGGGCATGAGCAGTACTTC. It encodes CASSEGRGHEQYF.

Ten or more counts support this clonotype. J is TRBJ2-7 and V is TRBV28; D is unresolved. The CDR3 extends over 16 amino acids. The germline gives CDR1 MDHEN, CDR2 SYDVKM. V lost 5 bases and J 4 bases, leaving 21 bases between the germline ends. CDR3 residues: CASSPPFASHLYEQYF. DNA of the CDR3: TGTGCCAGCAGTCCCCCTTTCGCGTCTCACCTTTACGAGCAGTACTTC. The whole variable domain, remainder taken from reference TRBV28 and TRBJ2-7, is DVKVTQSSRYLVKRTGEKVFLECVQDMDHENMFWYRQDPGLGLRLIYFSYDVKMKEKGDIPEGYSVSREKKERFSLILESASTNQTSMYLCASSPPFASHLYEQYFGPGTRLTVT.

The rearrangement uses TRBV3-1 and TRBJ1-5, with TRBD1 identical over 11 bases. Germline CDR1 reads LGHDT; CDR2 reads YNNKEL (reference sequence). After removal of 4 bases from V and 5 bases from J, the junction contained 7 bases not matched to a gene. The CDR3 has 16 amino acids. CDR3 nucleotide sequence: TGTGCCAGCAGCCTAGGACAGGGGGCGAGGGATCAGCCCCAGCATTTT. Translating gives CASSLGQGARDQPQHF.

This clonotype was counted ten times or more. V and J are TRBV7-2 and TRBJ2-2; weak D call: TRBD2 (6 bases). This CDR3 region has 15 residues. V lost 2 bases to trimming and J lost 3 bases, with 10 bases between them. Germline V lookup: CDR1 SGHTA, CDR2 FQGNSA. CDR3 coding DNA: TGTGCCAGCAGCTTACAGCGGGCGGACACCGGGGAGCTGTTTTTT. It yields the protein CASSLQRADTGELFF.

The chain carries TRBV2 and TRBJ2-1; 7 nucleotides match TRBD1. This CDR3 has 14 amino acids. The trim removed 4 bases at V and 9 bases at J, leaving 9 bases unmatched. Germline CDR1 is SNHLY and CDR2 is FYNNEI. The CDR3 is CASSVRQGPVEQFF. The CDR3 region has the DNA TGTGCCAGCAGTGTCCGACAGGGACCTGTTGAGCAGTTCTTC.

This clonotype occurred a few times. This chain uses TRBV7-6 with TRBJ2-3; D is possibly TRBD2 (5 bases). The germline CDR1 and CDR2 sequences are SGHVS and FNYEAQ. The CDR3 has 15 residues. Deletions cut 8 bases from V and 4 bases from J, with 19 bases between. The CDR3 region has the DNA TGTGCCAGCGTTTCTCAAGGAGGCCTTGCAGATACGCAGTATTTT. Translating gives CASVSQGGLADTQYF.

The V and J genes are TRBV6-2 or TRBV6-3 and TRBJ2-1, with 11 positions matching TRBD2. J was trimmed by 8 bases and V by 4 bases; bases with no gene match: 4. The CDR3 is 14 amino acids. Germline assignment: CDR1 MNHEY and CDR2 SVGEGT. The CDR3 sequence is CASSLLAGADEQFF. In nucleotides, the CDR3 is TGTGCCAGCAGTTTACTAGCGGGAGCCGATGAGCAGTTCTTC.

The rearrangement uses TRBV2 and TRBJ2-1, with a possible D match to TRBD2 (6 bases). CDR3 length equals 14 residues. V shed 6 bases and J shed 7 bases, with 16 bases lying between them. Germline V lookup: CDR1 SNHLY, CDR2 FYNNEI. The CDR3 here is CASSEAIRGNEQFF. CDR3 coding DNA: TGTGCCAGCAGCGAGGCCATCCGGGGGAATGAGCAGTTCTTC. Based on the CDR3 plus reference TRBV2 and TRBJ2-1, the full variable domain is EPEVTQTPSHQVTQMGQEVILRCVPISNHLYFYWYRQILGQKVEFLVSFYNNEISEKSEIFDDQFSVERPDGSNFTLKIRSTKLEDSAMYFCASSEAIRGNEQFFGPGTRLTVL.

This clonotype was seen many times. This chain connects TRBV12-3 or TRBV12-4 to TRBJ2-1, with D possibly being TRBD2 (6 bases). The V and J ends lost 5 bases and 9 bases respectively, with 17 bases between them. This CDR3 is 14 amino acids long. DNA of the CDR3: TGTGCCAGCAGTCACGGGAGCCCTTCAGGTGAGCAGTTCTTC. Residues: CASSHGSPSGEQFF.

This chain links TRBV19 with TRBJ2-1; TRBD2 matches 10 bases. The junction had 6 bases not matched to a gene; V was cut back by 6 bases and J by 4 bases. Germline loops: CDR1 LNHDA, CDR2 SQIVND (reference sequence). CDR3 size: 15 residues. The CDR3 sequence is CASRSGTSVYNEQFF. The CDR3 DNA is TGTGCCAGTAGATCCGGGACTAGCGTATACAATGAGCAGTTCTTC. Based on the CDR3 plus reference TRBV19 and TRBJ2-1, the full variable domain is DGGITQSPKYLFRKEGQNVTLSCEQNLNHDAMYWYRQDPGQGLRLIYYSQIVNDFQKGDIAEGYSVSREKKESFPLTVTSAQKNPTAFYLCASRSGTSVYNEQFFGPGTRLTVL.

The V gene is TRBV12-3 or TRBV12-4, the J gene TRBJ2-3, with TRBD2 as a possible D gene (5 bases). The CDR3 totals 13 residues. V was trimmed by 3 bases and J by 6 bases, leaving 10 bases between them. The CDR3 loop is CASSFGERDTQYF. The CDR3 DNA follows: TGTGCCAGCAGTTTTGGCGAGCGGGATACGCAGTATTTT.

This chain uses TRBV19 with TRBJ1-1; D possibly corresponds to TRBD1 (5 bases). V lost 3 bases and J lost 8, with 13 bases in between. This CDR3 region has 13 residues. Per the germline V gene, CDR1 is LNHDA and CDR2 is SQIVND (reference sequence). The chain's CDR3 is CASSIPADNEAFF. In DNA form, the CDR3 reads TGTGCCAGTAGTATCCCGGCGGACAACGAAGCTTTCTTT.

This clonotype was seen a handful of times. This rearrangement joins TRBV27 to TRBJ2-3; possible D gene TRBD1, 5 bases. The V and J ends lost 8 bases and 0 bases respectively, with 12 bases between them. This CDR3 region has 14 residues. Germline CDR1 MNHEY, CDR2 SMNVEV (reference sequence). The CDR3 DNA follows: TGTGCCAGCCAGGGCGGTTTGAGCACAGATACGCAGTATTTT. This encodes CASQGGLSTDTQYF.

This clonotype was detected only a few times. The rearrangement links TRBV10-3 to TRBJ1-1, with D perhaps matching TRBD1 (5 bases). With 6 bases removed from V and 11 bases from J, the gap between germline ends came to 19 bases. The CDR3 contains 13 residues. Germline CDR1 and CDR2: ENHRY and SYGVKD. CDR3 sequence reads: CAISSGNQGAAFF. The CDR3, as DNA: TGTGCCATCAGCTCCGGGAACCAAGGGGCCGCTTTCTTT.

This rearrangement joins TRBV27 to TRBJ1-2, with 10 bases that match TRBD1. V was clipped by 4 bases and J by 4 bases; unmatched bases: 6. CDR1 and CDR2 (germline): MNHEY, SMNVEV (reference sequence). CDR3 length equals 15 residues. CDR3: CASSSGTGVGYGYTF. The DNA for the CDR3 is TGTGCCAGCAGTTCGGGGACAGGGGTTGGCTATGGCTACACCTTC.

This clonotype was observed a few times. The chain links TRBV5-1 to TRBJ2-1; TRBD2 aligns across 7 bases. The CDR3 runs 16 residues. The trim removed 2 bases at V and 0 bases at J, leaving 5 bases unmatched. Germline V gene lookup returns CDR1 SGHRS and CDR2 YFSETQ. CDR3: CASSFAAGVSYNEQFF. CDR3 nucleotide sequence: TGCGCCAGCAGCTTTGCCGCGGGGGTCTCCTACAATGAGCAGTTCTTC.

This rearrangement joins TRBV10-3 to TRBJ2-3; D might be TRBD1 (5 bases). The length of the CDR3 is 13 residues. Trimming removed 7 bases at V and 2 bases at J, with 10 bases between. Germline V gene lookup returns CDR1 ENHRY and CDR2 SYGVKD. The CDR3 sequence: CAINRQFTDTQYF. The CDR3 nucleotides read TGTGCCATCAACAGACAGTTCACAGATACGCAGTATTTT.

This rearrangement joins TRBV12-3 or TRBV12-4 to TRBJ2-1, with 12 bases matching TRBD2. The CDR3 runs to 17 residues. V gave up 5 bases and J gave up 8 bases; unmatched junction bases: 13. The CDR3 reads CASSPFPSSGRAYEQFF. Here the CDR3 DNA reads TGTGCCAGCAGTCCCTTCCCCTCTAGCGGGAGGGCCTATGAGCAGTTCTTC.

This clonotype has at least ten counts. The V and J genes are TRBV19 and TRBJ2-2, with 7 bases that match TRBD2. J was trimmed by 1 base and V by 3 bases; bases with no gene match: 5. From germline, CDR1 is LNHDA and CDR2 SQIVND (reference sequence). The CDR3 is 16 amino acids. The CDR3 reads CASSMNGGRNTGELFF. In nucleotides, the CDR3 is TGTGCCAGTAGTATGAATGGCGGGAGGAACACCGGGGAGCTGTTTTTT. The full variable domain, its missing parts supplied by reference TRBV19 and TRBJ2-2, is DGGITQSPKYLFRKEGQNVTLSCEQNLNHDAMYWYRQDPGQGLRLIYYSQIVNDFQKGDIAEGYSVSREKKESFPLTVTSAQKNPTAFYLCASSMNGGRNTGELFFGEGSRLTVL.

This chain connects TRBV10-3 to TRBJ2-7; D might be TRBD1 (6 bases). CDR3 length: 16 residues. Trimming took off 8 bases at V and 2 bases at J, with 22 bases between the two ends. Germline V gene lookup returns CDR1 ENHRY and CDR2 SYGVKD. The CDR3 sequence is CAIRGKKTGSPYEQYF. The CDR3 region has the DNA TGTGCCATCCGGGGCAAGAAGACAGGATCTCCCTACGAGCAGTACTTC.

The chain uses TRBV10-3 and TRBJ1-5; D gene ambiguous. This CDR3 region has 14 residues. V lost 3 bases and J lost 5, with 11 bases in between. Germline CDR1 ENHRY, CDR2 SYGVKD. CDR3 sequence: CAISDWQADQPQHF. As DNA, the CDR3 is TGTGCCATCAGTGATTGGCAGGCTGATCAGCCCCAGCATTTT.

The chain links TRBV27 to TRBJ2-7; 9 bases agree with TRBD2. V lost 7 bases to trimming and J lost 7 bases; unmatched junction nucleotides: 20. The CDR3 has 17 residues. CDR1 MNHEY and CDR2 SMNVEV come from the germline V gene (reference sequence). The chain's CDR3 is CASKSHGGGGAGIEQYF. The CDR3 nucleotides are TGTGCCAGCAAATCCCACGGGGGCGGGGGGGCCGGTATAGAGCAGTACTTC.